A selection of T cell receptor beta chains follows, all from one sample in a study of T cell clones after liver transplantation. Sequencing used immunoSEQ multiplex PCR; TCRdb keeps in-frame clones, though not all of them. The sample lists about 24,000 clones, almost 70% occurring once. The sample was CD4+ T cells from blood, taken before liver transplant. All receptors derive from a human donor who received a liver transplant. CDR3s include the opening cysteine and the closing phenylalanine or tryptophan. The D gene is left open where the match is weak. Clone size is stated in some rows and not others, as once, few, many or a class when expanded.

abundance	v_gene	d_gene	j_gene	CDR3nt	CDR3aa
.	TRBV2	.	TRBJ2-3	TGTGCCAGCAGTGAAACTAGGGTTAGCACAGATACGCAGTATTTT	CASSETRVSTDTQYF
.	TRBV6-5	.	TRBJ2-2	TGTGCCAGCAGTTACTCGAGCAGGACTAACACCGGGGAGCTGTTTTTT	CASSYSSRTNTGELFF
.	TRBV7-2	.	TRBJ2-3	TGTGCCAGCAGCTTAGAAGGACTTAGCACAGATACGCAGTATTTT	CASSLEGLSTDTQYF
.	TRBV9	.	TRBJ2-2	TGTGCCAGCAGCGTAGCTGCAGACACCGGGGAGCTGTTTTTT	CASSVAADTGELFF
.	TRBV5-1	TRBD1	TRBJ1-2	TGCGCCAGCAGCTTGGAGGGACAGCAGGATGGCTACACCTTC	CASSLEGQQDGYTF
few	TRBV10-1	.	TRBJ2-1	TGCGCCAGCAGTGATACAGGAGCTTCCTACAATGAGCAGTTCTTC	CASSDTGASYNEQFF
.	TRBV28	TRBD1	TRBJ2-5	TGTGCCAGCAGTTATCTCCTTGGACAGGGTCGGTTTAGTGCAGAGACCCAGTACTTC	CASSYLLGQGRFSAETQYF
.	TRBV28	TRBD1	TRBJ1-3	TGTGCCAGCAGGGCCACCGGGACAGGCGGGGACACCATATATTTT	CASRATGTGGDTIYF
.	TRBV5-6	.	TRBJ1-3	TGTGCCAGCAGTAACCTCGGCGGGGTAATGACTGGAAACACCATATATTTT	CASSNLGGVMTGNTIYF
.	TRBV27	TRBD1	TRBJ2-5	TGTGCCAGCAGTTCGGGACAGGGGGCCCAAGAGACCCAGTACTTC	CASSSGQGAQETQYF
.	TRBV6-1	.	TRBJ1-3	TGTGCCAGCAGTGAAGCCACATTTGGAAACACCATATATTTT	CASSEATFGNTIYF
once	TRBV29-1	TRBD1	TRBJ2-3	TGCAGCGCTGACAGGGGGCAGGCGGATACGCAGTATTTT	CSADRGQADTQYF
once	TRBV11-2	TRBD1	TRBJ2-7	TGTGCCAGCAGCCCGGGGACAGGAAGCTCCTACGAGCAGTACTTC	CASSPGTGSSYEQYF
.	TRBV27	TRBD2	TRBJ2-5	TGTGCCAGCAGTTCCTCTAGCGGGAGGTCATTGGAGACCCAGTACTTC	CASSSSSGRSLETQYF
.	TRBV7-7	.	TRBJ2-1	TGTGCCAGCAGCTTAGCGCTAGACAATGAGCAGTTCTTC	CASSLALDNEQFF
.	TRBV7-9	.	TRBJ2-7	TGTGCCAGCAGCTCCACTGGATACGAGCAGTACTTC	CASSSTGYEQYF
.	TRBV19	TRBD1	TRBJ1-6	TGTGCCAGTAGTTTGAGCCAACCGGGACAGAAGAATTCACCCCTCCACTTT	CASSLSQPGQKNSPLHF
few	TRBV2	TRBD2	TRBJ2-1	TGTGCCAGCAGTTTGGGACTAGCGGGGGTTGACAATGAGCAGTTCTTC	CASSLGLAGVDNEQFF
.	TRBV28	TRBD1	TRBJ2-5	TGTGCCAGCAGTACCGCGACAGGGACCGAGACCCAGTACTTC	CASSTATGTETQYF
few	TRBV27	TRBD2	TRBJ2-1	TGTGCCAGCAGTTTAATAGCGGGGGCCCCCGGTGAGCAGTTCTTC	CASSLIAGAPGEQFF
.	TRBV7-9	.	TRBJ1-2	TGTGCCAGCAGCTTAGCACAGGACTATGGCTACACCTTC	CASSLAQDYGYTF
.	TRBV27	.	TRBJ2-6	TGTGCCAGCAGCCTGGACGGATCCTTCCGGTCTGGGGCCAACGTCCTGACTTTC	CASSLDGSFRSGANVLTF
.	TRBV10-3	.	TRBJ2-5	TGTGCCACTACCTCCAGGGGTGACCAAGAGACCCAGTACTTC	CATTSRGDQETQYF
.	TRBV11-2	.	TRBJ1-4	TGTGCCAGCAGCACCCTGCGGTCGGGAGAAAAACTGTTTTTT	CASSTLRSGEKLFF
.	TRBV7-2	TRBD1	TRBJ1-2	TGTGCCAGCAGCTTAGAGGGCAGGGGGTACTATGGCTACACCTTC	CASSLEGRGYYGYTF
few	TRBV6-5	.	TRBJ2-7	TGTGCCAGCAGTTACGAGGGTTCCTACGAGCAGTACTTC	CASSYEGSYEQYF
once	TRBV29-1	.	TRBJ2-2	TGCAGCGTTGAATCCCCAGGGGCTGTGGACACCGGGGAGCTGTTTTTT	CSVESPGAVDTGELFF
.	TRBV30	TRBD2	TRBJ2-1	TGTGCCCTAAATAAAGAAAAGGCTAGCGGGGGCAATGAGCAGTTCTTC	CALNKEKASGGNEQFF
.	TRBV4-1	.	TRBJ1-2	TGCGCCAGCAGCCAAGATTGGGGTAACTATGGCTACACCTTC	CASSQDWGNYGYTF
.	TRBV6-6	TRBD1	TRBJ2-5	TGTGCCAGCAGTCGACAGGGGGCAGAAGAGACCCAGTACTTC	CASSRQGAEETQYF
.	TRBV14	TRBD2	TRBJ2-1	TGTGCCAGCAGCCAAGTAGCGGGCTCCTACAATGAGCAGTTCTTC	CASSQVAGSYNEQFF
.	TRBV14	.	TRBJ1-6	TGTGCCAGCAGCCAAGAAGGCAGGCTACCCCTCCACTTT	CASSQEGRLPLHF
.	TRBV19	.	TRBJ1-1	TGTGCCAGTAGTAAACAGCAGAGCACTGAAGCTTTCTTT	CASSKQQSTEAFF
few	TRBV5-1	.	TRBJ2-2	TGCGCCAGCGAAGGGGAATCAACCGGGGAGCTGTTTTTT	CASEGESTGELFF